The following is a TCR beta chain sequence with its context. The antigen remains unidentified. This record comes from a study of identical twins. Study-wide points: The models gave estimates that fell short of the out-of-frame TCR alpha sharing seen in monozygotic twins.

cDNA carried unique molecular identifiers, and a universal primer site was added by template switching. TCRdb independently ran MiXCR on the 5' RACE reads; one entry per CDR3 protein. The table includes 1,800,000 or so distinct CDR3 sequences, around 29% detected once. Healthy Caucasian individuals made up all the donors. Germline-derived CDR1 and CDR2 are SNHLY and FYNNEI. The CDR3 is 16 amino acids. V was trimmed by 4 bases and J by 2 bases, leaving 16 bases between them. J is TRBJ2-3 and V is TRBV2, with D perhaps matching TRBD1 (5 bases). The material sequenced was cord blood. This clonotype originated in a newborn girl in good health. The CDR3 region is CASSGQGLTLTDTQYF. DNA of the CDR3: TGTGCCAGCAGTGGGCAGGGCCTCACCCTCACAGATACGCAGTATTTT. Complete variable domain (other parts from reference TRBV2 and TRBJ2-3): EPEVTQTPSHQVTQMGQEVILRCVPISNHLYFYWYRQILGQKVEFLVSFYNNEISEKSEIFDDQFSVERPDGSNFTLKIRSTKLEDSAMYFCASSGQGLTLTDTQYFGPGTRLTVL.